This TCR beta chain came from a study of blood T cell repertoires in COVID-19. Across the study: Some COVID-19 samples were acute and others convalescent; all came from the United States, Italy and Spain. T cells, B-cell-depleted T cells, or PBMCs supplied cDNA or gDNA.

How the authors handled the data: Researchers report that nucleated cell counts were estimated from reference gene primer amplification. Here immunoSEQ multiplex PCR was the method, and the copy in TCRdb shows in-frame clones only, minus some. V, J and clone size were drawn from that table, and D and trimming were deduced from the DNA. The repertoire includes approximately 300,000 clones, around 90% of them detected once, and approximately 6.5% sits in the top ten. Trimming left V 6 bases short and J 9 bases short, with 20 bases between. CDR3 length: 14 residues. From germline, CDR1 is MNHEY and CDR2 SVGEGT.

The TCR was taken from a man aged 18 to 35 who had recovered from COVID-19. This sequence joins TRBV6-2 or TRBV6-3 and TRBJ1-2; D may be TRBD1 (6 bases). Sequenced material: peripheral blood. The CDR3 bases are TGTGCCAGCAGCCGAAGGGACATAGCTATTAGCTACACCTTC. This codes for CASSRRDIAISYTF.